This TCR beta chain was recorded in a study of T cells after yellow fever vaccination. Study-wide points: FACS-sorted repertoires could contain abundant clonotypes contaminating from the bulk population.

TCRdb re-derived calls from the 5' RACE reads in MiXCR, one entry per CDR3 protein. The sample yields 200,000 to 300,000 distinct CDR3 sequences, 10% to 15% seen once. A few counts support this clonotype. The antigen is undetermined. Trimming stripped 5 bases from V and 0 bases from J, with 7 bases between. Germline V gene lookup returns CDR1 SGDLS and CDR2 YYNGEE. This CDR3 has 13 residues. The sequenced sample was CD4+ T cells sorted from PBMCs, obtained 45 days after the yellow fever booster vaccination. The V gene is TRBV9, the J gene TRBJ2-3, with D uncertain. The TCR comes from a young man who received the YFV17D yellow fever vaccine. CDR3 DNA: TGTGCCAGCAGTGAAATTAGCACAGATACGCAGTATTTT. This gives the protein CASSEISTDTQYF.